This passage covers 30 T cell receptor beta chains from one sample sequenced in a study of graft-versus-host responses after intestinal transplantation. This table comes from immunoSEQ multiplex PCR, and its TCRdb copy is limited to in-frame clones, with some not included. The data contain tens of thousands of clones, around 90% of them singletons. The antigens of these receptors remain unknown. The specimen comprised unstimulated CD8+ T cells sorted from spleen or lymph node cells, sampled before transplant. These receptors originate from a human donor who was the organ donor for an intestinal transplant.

CDR3 loop: CASSSAGTSSYNEQFF. In nucleotides, the CDR3 is TGTGCCAGCAGTTCCGCCGGGACTTCGTCCTACAATGAGCAGTTCTTC. The chain has TRBV27 and TRBJ2-1; tentatively, D is TRBD2 (6 bases). Per germline, CDR1 MNHEY and CDR2 SMNVEV (reference sequence). The CDR3 is 16 amino acids. Between the trimmed V and J ends, which lost 4 bases and 1 base, there was a span of 14 bases.

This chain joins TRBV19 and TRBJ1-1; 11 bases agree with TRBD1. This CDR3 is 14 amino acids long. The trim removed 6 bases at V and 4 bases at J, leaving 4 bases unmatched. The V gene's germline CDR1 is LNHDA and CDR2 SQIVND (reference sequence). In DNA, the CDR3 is TGTGCCAGTAGCCGGGACAGGGGGGTCACTGAAGCTTTCTTT. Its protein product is CASSRDRGVTEAFF.

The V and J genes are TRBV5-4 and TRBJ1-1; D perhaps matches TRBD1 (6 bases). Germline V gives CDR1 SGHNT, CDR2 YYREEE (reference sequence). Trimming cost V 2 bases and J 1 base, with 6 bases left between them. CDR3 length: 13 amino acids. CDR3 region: CASSFRGNTEAFF. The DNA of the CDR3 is TGTGCCAGCAGCTTCAGGGGGAACACTGAAGCTTTCTTT.

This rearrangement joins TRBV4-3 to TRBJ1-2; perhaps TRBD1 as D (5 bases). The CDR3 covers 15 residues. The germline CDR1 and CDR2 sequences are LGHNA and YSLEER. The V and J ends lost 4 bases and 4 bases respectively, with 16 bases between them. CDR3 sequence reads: CASSRRFRARYGYTF. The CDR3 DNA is TGCGCCAGCAGCCGTAGGTTCAGGGCGCGCTATGGCTACACCTTC.

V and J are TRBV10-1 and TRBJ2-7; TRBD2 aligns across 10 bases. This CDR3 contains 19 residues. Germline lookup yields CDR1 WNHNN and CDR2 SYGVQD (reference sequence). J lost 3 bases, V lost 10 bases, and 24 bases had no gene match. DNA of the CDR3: TGCGCCACCCTATCCCCGGGACTAGCGAACCCCCAATCCCTCTACGAGCAGTACGTC. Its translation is CATLSPGLANPQSLYEQYV.

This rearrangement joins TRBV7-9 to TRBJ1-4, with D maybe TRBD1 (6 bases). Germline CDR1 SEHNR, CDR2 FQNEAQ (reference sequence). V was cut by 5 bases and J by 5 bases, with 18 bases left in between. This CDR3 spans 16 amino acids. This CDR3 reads CASSPHEGGVNEKLFF. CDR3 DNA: TGTGCCAGCAGCCCACACGAAGGGGGGGTAAATGAAAAACTGTTTTTT. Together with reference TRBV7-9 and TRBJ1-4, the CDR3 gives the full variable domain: DTGVSQNPRHKITKRGQNVTFRCDPISEHNRLYWYRQTLGQGPEFLTYFQNEAQLEKSRLLSDRFSAERPKGSFSTLEIQRTEQGDSAMYLCASSPHEGGVNEKLFFGSGTQLSVL.

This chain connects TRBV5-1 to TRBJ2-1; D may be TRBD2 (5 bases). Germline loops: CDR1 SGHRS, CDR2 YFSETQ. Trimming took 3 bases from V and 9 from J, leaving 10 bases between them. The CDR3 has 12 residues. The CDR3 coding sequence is TGCGCCAGCAGCTACGGGGAACTTGAGCAGTTCTTC. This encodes CASSYGELEQFF.

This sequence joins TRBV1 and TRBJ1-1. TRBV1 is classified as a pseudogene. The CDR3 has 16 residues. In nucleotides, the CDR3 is TGCACCAGCAGCCAAGGAGCGACAAACAGGGAGGGTGAAGCTTTCTTT. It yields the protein CTSSQGATNREGEAFF.

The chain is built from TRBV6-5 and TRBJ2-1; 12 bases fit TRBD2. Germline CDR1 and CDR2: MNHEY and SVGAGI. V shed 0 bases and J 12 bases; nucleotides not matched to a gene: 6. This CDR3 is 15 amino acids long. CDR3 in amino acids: CASSYSASGGAGQFF. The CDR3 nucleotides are TGTGCCAGCAGTTACTCCGCTAGCGGGGGGGCCGGGCAGTTCTTC.

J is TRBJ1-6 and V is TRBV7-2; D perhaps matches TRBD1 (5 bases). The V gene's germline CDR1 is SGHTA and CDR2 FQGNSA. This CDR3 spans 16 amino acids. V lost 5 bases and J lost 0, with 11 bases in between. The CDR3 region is CASSRGDSSYNSPLHF. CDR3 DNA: TGTGCCAGCAGCCGAGGTGACAGCTCCTATAATTCACCCCTCCACTTT.

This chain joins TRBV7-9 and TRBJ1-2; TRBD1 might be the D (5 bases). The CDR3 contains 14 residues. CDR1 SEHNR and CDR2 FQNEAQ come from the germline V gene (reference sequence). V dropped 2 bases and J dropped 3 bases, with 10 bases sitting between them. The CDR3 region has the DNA TGTGCCAGCAGCTTACAGGGATGGGACTATGGCTACACCTTC. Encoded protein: CASSLQGWDYGYTF.

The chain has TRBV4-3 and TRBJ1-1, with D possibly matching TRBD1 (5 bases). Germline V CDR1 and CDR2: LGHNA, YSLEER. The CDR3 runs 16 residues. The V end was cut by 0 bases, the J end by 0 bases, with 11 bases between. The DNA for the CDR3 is TGCGCCAGCAGCCAAGACGGGGGACCTATGAACACTGAAGCTTTCTTT. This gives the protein CASSQDGGPMNTEAFF.

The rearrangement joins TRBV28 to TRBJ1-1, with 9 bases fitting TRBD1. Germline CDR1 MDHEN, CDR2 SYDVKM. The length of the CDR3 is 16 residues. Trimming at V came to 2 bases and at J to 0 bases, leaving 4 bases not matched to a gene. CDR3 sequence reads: CASSLVGQGLNTEAFF. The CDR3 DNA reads TGTGCCAGCAGTTTAGTCGGACAGGGGTTGAACACTGAAGCTTTCTTT.

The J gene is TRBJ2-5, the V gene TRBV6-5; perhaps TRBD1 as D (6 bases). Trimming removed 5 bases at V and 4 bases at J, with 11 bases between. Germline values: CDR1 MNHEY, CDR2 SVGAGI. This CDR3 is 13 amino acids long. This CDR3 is CASSAGTRETQYF. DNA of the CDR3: TGTGCCAGCAGTGCCGGGACAAGAGAGACCCAGTACTTC.

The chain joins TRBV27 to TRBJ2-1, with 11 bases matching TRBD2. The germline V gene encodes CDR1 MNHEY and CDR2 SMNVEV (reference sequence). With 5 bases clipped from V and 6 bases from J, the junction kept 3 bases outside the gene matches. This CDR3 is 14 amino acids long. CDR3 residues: CASSLAGGFNEQFF. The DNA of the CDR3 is TGTGCCAGCAGTCTAGCGGGGGGCTTCAATGAGCAGTTCTTC.

DNA for the CDR3: TGTGCCAGCAGCAAGGACACTCTCTCCTATAATTCACCCCTCCACTTT. Translation gives CASSKDTLSYNSPLHF. The chain links TRBV28 to TRBJ1-6; D is possibly TRBD1 (5 bases). Trimming stripped 6 bases from V and 0 bases from J, with 12 bases between. The CDR3 contains 16 residues. From germline, CDR1 is MDHEN and CDR2 SYDVKM.

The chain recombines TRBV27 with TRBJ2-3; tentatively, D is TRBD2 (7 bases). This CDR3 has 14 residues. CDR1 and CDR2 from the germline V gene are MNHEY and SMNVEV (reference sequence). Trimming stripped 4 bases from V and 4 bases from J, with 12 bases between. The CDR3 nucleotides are TGTGCCAGCAGTTGGGGGGGCGGATCAGATACGCAGTATTTT. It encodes CASSWGGGSDTQYF.

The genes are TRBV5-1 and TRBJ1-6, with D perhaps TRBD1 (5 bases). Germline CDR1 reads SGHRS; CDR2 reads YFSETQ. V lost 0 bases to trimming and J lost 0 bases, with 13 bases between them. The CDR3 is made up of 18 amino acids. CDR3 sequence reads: CASSLEVRGSSYNSPLHF. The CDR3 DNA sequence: TGCGCCAGCAGCTTGGAAGTTAGGGGTAGCTCCTATAATTCACCCCTCCACTTT.

The chain's CDR3 is CATSPGQGLDTIYF. The CDR3 DNA follows: TGTGCCACTTCGCCGGGACAGGGGCTGGACACCATATATTTT. The genes are TRBV15 and TRBJ1-3; TRBD1 aligns across 10 bases. J gave up 8 bases and V 9 bases, and 10 bases lay outside the gene matches. The CDR3 length is 14 residues. Per the germline V gene, CDR1 is LNHNV and CDR2 is YYDKDF (reference sequence).

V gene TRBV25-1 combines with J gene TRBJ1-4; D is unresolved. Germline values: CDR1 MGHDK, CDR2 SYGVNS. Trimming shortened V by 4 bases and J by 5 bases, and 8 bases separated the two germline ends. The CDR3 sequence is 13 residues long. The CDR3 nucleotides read TGTGCCAGCAGTGTTGAAGAGAATGAAAAACTGTTTTTT. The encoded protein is CASSVEENEKLFF.

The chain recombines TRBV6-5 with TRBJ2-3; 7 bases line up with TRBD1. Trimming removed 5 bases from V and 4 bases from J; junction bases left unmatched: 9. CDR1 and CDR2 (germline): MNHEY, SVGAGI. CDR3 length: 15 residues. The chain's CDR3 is CASSLMTGSPDTQYF. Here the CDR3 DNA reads TGTGCCAGCAGTCTAATGACAGGGAGTCCAGATACGCAGTATTTT.

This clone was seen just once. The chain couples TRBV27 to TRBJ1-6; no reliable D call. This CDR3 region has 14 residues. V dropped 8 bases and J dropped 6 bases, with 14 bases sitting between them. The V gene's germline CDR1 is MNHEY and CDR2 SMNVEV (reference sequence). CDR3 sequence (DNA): TGTGCCAGCCCTTTCGACATTTCTAATTCACCCCTCCACTTT. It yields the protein CASPFDISNSPLHF.

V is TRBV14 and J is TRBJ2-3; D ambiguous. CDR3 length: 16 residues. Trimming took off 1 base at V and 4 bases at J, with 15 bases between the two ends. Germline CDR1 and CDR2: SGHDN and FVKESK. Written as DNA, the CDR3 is TGTGCCAGCAGCCAAGCTCCAGGAAAAGGCCCAGATACGCAGTATTTT. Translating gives CASSQAPGKGPDTQYF.

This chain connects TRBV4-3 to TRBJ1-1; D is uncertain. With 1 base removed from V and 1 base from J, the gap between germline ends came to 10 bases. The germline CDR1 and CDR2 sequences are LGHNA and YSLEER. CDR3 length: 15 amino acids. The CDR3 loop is CASSQASEWNTEAFF. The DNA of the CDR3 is TGCGCCAGCAGCCAAGCATCCGAGTGGAACACTGAAGCTTTCTTT.

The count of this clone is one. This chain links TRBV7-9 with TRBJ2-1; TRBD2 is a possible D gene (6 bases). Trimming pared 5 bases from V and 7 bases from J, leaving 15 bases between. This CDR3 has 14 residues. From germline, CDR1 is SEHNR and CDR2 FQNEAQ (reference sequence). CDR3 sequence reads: CASSISGDWNEQFF. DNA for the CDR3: TGTGCCAGCAGCATTTCGGGGGACTGGAATGAGCAGTTCTTC.

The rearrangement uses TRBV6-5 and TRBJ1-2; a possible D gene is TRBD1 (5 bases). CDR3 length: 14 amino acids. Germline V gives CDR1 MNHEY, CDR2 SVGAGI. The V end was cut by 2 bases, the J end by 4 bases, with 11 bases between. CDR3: CASSYGAGGYGYTF. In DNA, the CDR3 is TGTGCCAGCAGTTACGGCGCCGGGGGCTATGGCTACACCTTC.

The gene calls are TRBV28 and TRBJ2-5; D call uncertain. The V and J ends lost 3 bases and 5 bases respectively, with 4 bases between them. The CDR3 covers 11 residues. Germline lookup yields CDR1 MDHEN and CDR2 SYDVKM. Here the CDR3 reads CASSLRETQYF. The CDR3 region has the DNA TGTGCCAGCAGTTTGCGGGAGACCCAGTACTTC.

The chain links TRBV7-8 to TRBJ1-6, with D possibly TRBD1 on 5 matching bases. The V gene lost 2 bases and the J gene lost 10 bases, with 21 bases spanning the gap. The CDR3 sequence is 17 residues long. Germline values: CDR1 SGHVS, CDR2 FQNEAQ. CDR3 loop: CASSLKPPRTGKSPLHF. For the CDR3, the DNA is TGTGCCAGCAGCTTAAAGCCTCCGAGAACAGGAAAGTCACCCCTCCACTTT.

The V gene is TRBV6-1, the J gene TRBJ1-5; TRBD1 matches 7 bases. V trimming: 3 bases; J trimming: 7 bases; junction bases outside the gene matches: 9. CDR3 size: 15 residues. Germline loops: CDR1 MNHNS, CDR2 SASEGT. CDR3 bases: TGTGCCAGCAGTGAGGCTGACAGGGATCGGCAGCCCCAGCATTTT. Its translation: CASSEADRDRQPQHF.

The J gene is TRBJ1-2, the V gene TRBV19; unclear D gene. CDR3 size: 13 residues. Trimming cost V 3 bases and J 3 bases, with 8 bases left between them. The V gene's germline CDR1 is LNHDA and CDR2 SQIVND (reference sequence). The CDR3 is CASSIGLYYGYTF. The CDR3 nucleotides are TGTGCCAGTAGTATCGGACTGTACTATGGCTACACCTTC.